The TCR beta chain under discussion was sequenced for a study of patients and donors after allogeneic stem cell transplantation. V was cut by 6 bases and J by 9 bases, with 5 bases left in between. Germline CDR1 reads MNHNS; CDR2 reads SASEGT. CDR3 length: 10 amino acids. MiXCR, run by TCRdb on the RT-PCR reads, gives a single entry per CDR3 protein. The repertoire holds roughly 940,000 distinct CDR3 sequences, 18% seen once, with roughly 6% in the top ten. Sequencing used blood, either unsorted or a sorted T cell fraction (not recorded which). This clonotype originated in a human donor who was either an allogeneic HSCT recipient or a stem cell or donor lymphocyte infusion donor (not recorded which). It is not recorded whose cells these are; they may come from a transplant donor. This chain connects TRBV6-1 to TRBJ2-2; TRBD2 is a possible D gene (5 bases). Written as DNA, the CDR3 is TGTGCCAGCAGCGGGAGGGAGCTGTTTTTT. It yields the protein CASSGRELFF.